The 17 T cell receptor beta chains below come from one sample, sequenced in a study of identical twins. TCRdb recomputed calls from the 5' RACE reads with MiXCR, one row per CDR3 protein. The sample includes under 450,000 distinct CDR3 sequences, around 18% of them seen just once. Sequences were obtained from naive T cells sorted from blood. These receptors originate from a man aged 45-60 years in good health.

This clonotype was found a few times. The CDR3 is CSVAAARDYGYTF. The CDR3 nucleotides are TGCAGCGTTGCGGCGGCCCGGGACTATGGCTACACCTTC. The V gene is TRBV29-1, the J gene TRBJ1-2; D gene uncertain. With 4 bases removed from V and 3 bases from J, the gap between germline ends came to 12 bases. Per germline, CDR1 SQVTM and CDR2 ANQGSEA. The CDR3 runs to 13 residues.

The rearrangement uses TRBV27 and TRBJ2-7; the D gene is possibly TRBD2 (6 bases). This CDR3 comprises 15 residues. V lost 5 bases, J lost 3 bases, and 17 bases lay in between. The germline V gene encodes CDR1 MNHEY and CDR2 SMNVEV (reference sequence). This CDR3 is CASSPRGTKIYEQYF. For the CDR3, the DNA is TGTGCCAGCAGTCCGCGGGGCACCAAGATCTACGAGCAGTACTTC.

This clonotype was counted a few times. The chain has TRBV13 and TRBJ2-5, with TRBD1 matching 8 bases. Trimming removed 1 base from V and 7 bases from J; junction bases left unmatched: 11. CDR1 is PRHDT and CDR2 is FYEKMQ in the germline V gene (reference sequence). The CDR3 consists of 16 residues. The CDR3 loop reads CASSLAGTGGMVTQYF. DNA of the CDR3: TGTGCCAGCAGCTTAGCGGGTACAGGGGGAATGGTGACCCAGTACTTC.

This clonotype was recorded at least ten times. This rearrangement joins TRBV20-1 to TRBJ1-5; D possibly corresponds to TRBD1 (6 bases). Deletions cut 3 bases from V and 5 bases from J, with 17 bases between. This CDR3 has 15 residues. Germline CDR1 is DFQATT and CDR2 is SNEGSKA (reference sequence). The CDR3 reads CSARSRGGRYQPQHF. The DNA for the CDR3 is TGCAGTGCTAGGTCTAGGGGGGGAAGGTATCAGCCCCAGCATTTT.

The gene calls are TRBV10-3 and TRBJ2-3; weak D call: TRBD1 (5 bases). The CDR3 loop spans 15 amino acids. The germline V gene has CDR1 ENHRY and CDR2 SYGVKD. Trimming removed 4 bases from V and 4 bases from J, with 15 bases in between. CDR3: CAISGKGNGPDTQYF. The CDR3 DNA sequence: TGTGCCATCAGTGGAAAGGGGAATGGTCCAGATACGCAGTATTTT.

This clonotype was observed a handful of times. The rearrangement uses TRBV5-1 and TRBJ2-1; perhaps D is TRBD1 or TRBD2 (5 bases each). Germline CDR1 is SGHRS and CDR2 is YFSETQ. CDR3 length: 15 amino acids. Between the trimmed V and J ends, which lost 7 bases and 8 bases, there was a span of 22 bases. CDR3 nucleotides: TGCGCCAGCTCAGGATGGGGGAGTGAGAGCGATGAGCAGTTCTTC. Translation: CASSGWGSESDEQFF.

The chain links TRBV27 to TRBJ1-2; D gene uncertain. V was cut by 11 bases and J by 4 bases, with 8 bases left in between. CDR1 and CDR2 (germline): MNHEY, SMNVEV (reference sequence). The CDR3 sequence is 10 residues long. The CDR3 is CAPVIYGYTF. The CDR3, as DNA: TGTGCCCCGGTAATCTATGGCTACACCTTC.

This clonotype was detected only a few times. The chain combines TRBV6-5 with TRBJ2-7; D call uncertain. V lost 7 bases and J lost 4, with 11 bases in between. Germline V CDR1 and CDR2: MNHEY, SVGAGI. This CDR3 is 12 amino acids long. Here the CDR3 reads CASKGSVYEQYF. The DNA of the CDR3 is TGTGCCAGCAAAGGGTCCGTTTACGAGCAGTACTTC.

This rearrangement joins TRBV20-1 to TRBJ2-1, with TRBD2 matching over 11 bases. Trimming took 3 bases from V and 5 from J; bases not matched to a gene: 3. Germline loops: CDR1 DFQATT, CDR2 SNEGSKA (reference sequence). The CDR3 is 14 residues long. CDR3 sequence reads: CSASSGRANNEQFF. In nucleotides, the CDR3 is TGCAGTGCTAGTAGCGGGAGGGCGAACAATGAGCAGTTCTTC.

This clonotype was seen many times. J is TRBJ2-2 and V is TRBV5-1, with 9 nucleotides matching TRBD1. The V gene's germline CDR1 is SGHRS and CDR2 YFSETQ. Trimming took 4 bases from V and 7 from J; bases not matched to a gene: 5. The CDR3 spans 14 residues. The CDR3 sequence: CASSQGQGVGELFF. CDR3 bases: TGCGCCAGCAGCCAGGGACAGGGCGTCGGGGAGCTGTTTTTT. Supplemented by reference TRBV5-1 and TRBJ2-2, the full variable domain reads KAGVTQTPRYLIKTRGQQVTLSCSPISGHRSVSWYQQTPGQGLQFLFEYFSETQRNKGNFPGRFSGRQFSNSRSEMNVSTLELGDSALYLCASSQGQGVGELFFGEGSRLTVL.

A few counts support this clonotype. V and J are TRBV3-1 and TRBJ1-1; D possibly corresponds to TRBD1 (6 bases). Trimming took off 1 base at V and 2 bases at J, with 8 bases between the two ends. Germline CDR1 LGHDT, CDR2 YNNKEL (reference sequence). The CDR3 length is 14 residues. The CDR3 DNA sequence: TGTGCCAGCAGCCAAGCACAGGGTAACACTGAAGCTTTCTTT. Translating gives CASSQAQGNTEAFF.

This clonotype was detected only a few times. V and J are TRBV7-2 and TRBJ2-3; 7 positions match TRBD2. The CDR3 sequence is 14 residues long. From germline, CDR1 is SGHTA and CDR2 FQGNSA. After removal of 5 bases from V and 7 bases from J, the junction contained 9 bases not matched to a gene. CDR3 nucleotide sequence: TGTGCCAGCAGCACCTCGGGGAGGGCCAATACGCAGTATTTT. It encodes CASSTSGRANTQYF.

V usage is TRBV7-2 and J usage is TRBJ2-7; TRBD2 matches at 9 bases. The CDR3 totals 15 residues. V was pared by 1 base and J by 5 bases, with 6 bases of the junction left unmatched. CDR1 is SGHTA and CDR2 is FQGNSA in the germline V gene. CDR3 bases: TGTGCCAGCAGCTTAGTAGCGGGAGTACTCGACGAGCAGTACTTC. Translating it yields CASSLVAGVLDEQYF.

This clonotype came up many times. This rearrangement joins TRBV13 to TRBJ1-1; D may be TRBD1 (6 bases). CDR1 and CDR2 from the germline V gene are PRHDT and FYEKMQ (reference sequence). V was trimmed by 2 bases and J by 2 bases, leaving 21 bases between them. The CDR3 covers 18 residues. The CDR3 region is CASSLSRDMGSANTEAFF. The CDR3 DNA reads TGTGCCAGCAGCTTATCGAGGGACATGGGAAGCGCTAACACTGAAGCTTTCTTT. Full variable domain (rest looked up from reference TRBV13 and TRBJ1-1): AAGVIQSPRHLIKEKRETATLKCYPIPRHDTVYWYQQGPGQDPQFLISFYEKMQSDKGSIPDRFSAQQFSDYHSELNMSSLELGDSALYFCASSLSRDMGSANTEAFFGQGTRLTVV.

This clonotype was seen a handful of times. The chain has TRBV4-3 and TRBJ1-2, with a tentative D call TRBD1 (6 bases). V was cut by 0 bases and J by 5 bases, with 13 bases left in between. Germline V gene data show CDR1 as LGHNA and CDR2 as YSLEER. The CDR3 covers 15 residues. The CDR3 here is CASSQDGRGIYGYTF. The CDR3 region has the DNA TGCGCCAGCAGCCAAGATGGCAGGGGTATTTATGGCTACACCTTC.

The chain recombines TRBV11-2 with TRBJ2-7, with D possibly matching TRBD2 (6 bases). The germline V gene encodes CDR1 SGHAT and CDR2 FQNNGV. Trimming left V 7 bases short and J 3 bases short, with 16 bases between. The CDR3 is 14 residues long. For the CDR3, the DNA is TGTGCCAGCAAAGACCCGGGGAGGCTCTACGAGCAGTACTTC. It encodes CASKDPGRLYEQYF.

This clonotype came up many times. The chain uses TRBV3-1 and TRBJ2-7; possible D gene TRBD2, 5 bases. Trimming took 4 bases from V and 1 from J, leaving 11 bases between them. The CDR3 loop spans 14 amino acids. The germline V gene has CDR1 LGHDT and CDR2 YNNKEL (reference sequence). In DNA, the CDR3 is TGTGCCAGCAGCCCCAGAAGACTATCCTACGAGCAGTACTTC. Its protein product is CASSPRRLSYEQYF.